Listed below are T cell receptor beta chains from one sample, sequenced in a study of PD-1 blockade in mismatch repair-deficient tumors. The method was immunoSEQ multiplex PCR; TCRdb's version includes in-frame clones alone and lacks a portion of them. The sample lists about 130,000 clones, more than 70% occurring once. The material sequenced was peripheral blood, taken approximately 71 weeks after starting pembrolizumab. The receptors originated from an adult with mismatch repair-deficient cancer. The CDR3 runs from the conserved cysteine through the conserved F or W. The D gene is left open where the match is weak. Size is omitted from some rows. Given values are once, few, many or a class for expanded clones.

clone size	V gene	J gene	D gene	CDR3 protein	CDR3 DNA
-	TRBV21-1	TRBJ2-7	-	CASSNGDNLYSYEQYF	TGTGCCAGCAGCAACGGGGACAACTTGTACTCCTACGAGCAGTACTTC
-	TRBV5-5	TRBJ2-7	-	CASSLRRGPLGEQYF	TGTGCCAGCAGCTTGCGAAGGGGACCCCTTGGGGAGCAGTACTTC
-	TRBV6-5	TRBJ2-1	TRBD2	CASSWASGRGNEQFF	TGTGCCAGCAGTTGGGCGAGCGGGAGAGGCAATGAGCAGTTCTTC
-	TRBV27	TRBJ2-5	-	CASSFGTGSPQYF	TGTGCCAGCAGTTTTGGTACAGGGAGCCCCCAGTACTTC
-	TRBV2	TRBJ2-7	-	CASRGDTQRGYEQYF	TGTGCCAGCAGGGGGGACACCCAAAGGGGGTACGAGCAGTACTTC
few	TRBV6-4	TRBJ2-2	-	CASSEGNTGELFF	TGTGCCAGCAGTGAAGGGAACACCGGGGAGCTGTTTTTT
-	TRBV6-1	TRBJ2-7	-	CASSDYRSIHYEQYF	TGTGCCAGCAGTGACTACAGGTCGATTCACTACGAGCAGTACTTC
-	TRBV7-2	TRBJ1-5	-	CASSLVRTANQPQHF	TGTGCCAGCAGCTTAGTAAGAACAGCAAATCAGCCCCAGCATTTT
-	TRBV11-2	TRBJ2-6	-	CASSETLGVPGANVLTF	TGTGCCAGCAGCGAAACTTTAGGGGTTCCAGGGGCCAACGTCCTGACTTTC
-	TRBV7-9	TRBJ1-1	-	CASSPGTLDTEAFF	TGTGCCAGCAGCCCCGGGACACTTGACACTGAAGCTTTCTTT
-	TRBV5-5	TRBJ2-4	-	CASSLGAGIDIQYF	TGTGCCAGCAGCTTGGGCGCAGGGATCGACATTCAGTACTTC
-	TRBV11-3	TRBJ2-2	-	CASSPQGRGGDTGELFF	TGTGCCAGCAGCCCTCAAGGCAGGGGTGGGGACACCGGGGAGCTGTTTTTT
-	TRBV11-2	TRBJ2-5	TRBD2	CASSLAAGEETQYF	TGTGCCAGCAGCTTAGCGGCGGGAGAAGAGACCCAGTACTTC
-	TRBV4-1	TRBJ2-5	-	CASSQVKAEGVETQYF	TGCGCCAGCAGCCAAGTAAAGGCCGAGGGAGTAGAGACCCAGTACTTC
-	TRBV1	TRBJ2-5	-	CTSSQEFINGEKGQETQYF	TGCACCAGCAGCCAAGAATTTATCAACGGGGAGAAAGGTCAAGAGACCCAGTACTTC
-	TRBV29-1	TRBJ2-5	TRBD1	CSVESSQGDRETQYF	TGCAGCGTTGAATCATCACAGGGGGATCGGGAGACCCAGTACTTC
-	TRBV27	TRBJ1-1	-	CASSSTRGRNTEAFF	TGTGCCAGCAGTTCGACGCGAGGGAGAAACACTGAAGCTTTCTTT
-	TRBV5-4	TRBJ1-4	TRBD1	CASSLGTGDEKLFF	TGTGCCAGCAGCTTGGGGACAGGGGATGAAAAACTGTTTTTT
-	TRBV27	TRBJ2-6	-	CASTQGTSGANVLTF	TGTGCCAGCACTCAAGGGACCTCTGGGGCCAACGTCCTGACTTTC
-	TRBV7-5	TRBJ2-3	-	CVRSRPSPGLAGKDTQYF	TGTGTCAGAAGCCGACCATCTCCGGGACTAGCGGGTAAAGATACGCAGTATTTT
once	TRBV13	TRBJ2-5	-	CASSAGGSGQETQYF	TGTGCCAGCAGCGCAGGTGGTAGCGGACAAGAGACCCAGTACTTC
-	TRBV5-1	TRBJ2-7	-	CASSPSWGYEQYF	TGCGCCAGCAGCCCCTCCTGGGGATACGAGCAGTACTTC
-	TRBV6-5	TRBJ2-7	-	CASRDSYEQYF	TGTGCCAGCCGGGACTCCTACGAGCAGTACTTC
-	TRBV27	TRBJ2-7	-	CASGESYEQYF	TGTGCCAGCGGGGAGTCCTACGAGCAGTACTTC
-	TRBV4-1	TRBJ2-7	-	CASSQDRTFGTAEQYF	TGCGCCAGCAGCCAAGATCGGACATTTGGCACGGCCGAGCAGTACTTC
-	TRBV5-1	TRBJ1-3	TRBD1	CASSFDRGNTIYF	TGCGCCAGCAGCTTTGACAGGGGGAACACCATATATTTT
-	TRBV29-1	TRBJ2-7	-	CSVGGDGPYEQYF	TGCAGCGTGGGCGGGGACGGCCCCTACGAGCAGTACTTC
-	TRBV4-3	TRBJ1-1	-	CASSQGVNTEAFF	TGCGCCAGCAGCCAAGGGGTGAACACTGAAGCTTTCTTT
-	TRBV15	TRBJ2-3	TRBD1	CATSSDRGWDTQYF	TGTGCCACCAGCAGCGACAGGGGGTGGGATACGCAGTATTTT
-	TRBV5-1	TRBJ2-5	TRBD1	CASSLDRGRGETQYF	TGCGCCAGCAGCTTGGACAGGGGTCGGGGAGAGACCCAGTACTTC
-	TRBV13	TRBJ2-3	TRBD2	CASSLGGLAGGTDTQYF	TGTGCCAGCAGCTTAGGGGGGCTAGCGGGGGGCACAGATACGCAGTATTTT
-	TRBV19	TRBJ2-2	TRBD1	CASSLPGQGAGELFF	TGTGCCAGTAGCCTACCGGGACAGGGTGCCGGGGAGCTGTTTTTT
-	TRBV5-6	TRBJ2-7	-	CASSLDKGNEQYF	TGTGCCAGCAGCTTGGACAAGGGAAACGAGCAGTACTTC
-	TRBV4-3	TRBJ2-2	TRBD1	CASSHGTGGSGELFF	TGCGCCAGCAGCCACGGGACAGGGGGGTCCGGGGAGCTGTTTTTT
-	TRBV5-8	TRBJ2-7	-	CASSLSPYEQYF	TGTGCCAGCAGCTTGAGTCCCTACGAGCAGTACTTC
few	TRBV5-6	TRBJ1-3	-	CASSSSGVLNTIYF	TGTGCCAGCAGCTCCTCGGGAGTTTTAAACACCATATATTTT
-	TRBV5-1	TRBJ2-3	-	CASSLDLYTDTQYF	TGCGCCAGCAGCTTGGATCTGTACACAGATACGCAGTATTTT
-	TRBV7-2	TRBJ1-2	-	CASSLVHRAGGYTF	TGTGCCAGCAGCTTAGTGCACAGGGCTGGTGGCTACACCTTC
-	TRBV30	TRBJ2-1	-	CAWGLTGYNEQFF	TGTGCCTGGGGCCTAACCGGGTACAATGAGCAGTTCTTC
-	TRBV5-6	TRBJ2-5	-	CASSLVRGLETQYF	TGTGCCAGCAGCTTGGTTAGGGGTCTGGAGACCCAGTACTTC
few	TRBV6-4	TRBJ2-3	-	CASSATGSTDTQYF	TGTGCCAGCAGTGCTACCGGGAGCACAGATACGCAGTATTTT
few	TRBV10-3	TRBJ1-2	TRBD1	CAISETQGKGYTF	TGTGCCATCAGTGAAACACAGGGGAAAGGCTACACCTTC
once	TRBV29-1	TRBJ1-1	-	CSVGRKNTEAFF	TGCAGCGTTGGTCGCAAGAACACTGAAGCTTTCTTT
-	TRBV5-4	TRBJ2-3	-	CASSLPSSISTDTQYF	TGTGCCAGCAGCCTGCCGAGCAGCATTAGCACAGATACGCAGTATTTT
-	TRBV6-6	TRBJ2-1	-	CVLGEPDNEQFF	TGTGTGTTAGGAGAACCGGACAATGAGCAGTTCTTC
-	TRBV10-2	TRBJ1-5	TRBD1	CASSDRQGGSNQPQHF	TGCGCCAGCAGTGATCGACAGGGCGGAAGCAATCAGCCCCAGCATTTT
-	TRBV30	TRBJ1-2	-	CAWIARSHTGPGYTF	TGTGCCTGGATCGCCCGATCCCATACAGGGCCCGGCTACACCTTC
few	TRBV27	TRBJ2-7	TRBD1	CASRGTAYEQYF	TGTGCCAGCAGGGGGACAGCCTACGAGCAGTACTTC
-	TRBV7-9	TRBJ2-6	-	CASSPGGSGANVLTF	TGTGCCAGCAGCCCCGGGGGCTCTGGGGCCAACGTCCTGACTTTC
-	TRBV27	TRBJ2-1	TRBD2	CASSLSWTSGLSSYNEQFF	TGTGCCAGCAGTTTATCGTGGACTAGCGGGTTAAGCTCCTACAATGAGCAGTTCTTC
-	TRBV28	TRBJ2-7	TRBD2	CASSPGGTSGIWYEQYF	TGTGCCAGCAGCCCCGGGGGGACTAGCGGGATATGGTACGAGCAGTACTTC
-	TRBV27	TRBJ2-7	-	CASSSAYPGLADSYEQYF	TGTGCCAGCAGTTCAGCGTATCCTGGGCTAGCAGACTCCTACGAGCAGTACTTC
-	TRBV9	TRBJ2-7	-	CASSVDSGDPYEQYF	TGTGCCAGCAGCGTAGATTCCGGGGACCCCTACGAGCAGTACTTC
once	TRBV10-2	TRBJ2-5	-	CASSESHSGLQETQYF	TGCGCCAGCAGTGAGTCTCATAGCGGACTACAAGAGACCCAGTACTTC
-	TRBV6-1	TRBJ2-2	TRBD1	CASSANRGRQEFF	TGTGCCAGCAGTGCGAACAGGGGGCGACAGGAGTTTTTT
-	TRBV6-5	TRBJ2-3	-	CASSGDGEGTDTQYF	TGTGCCAGCAGTGGGGACGGGGAAGGCACAGATACGCAGTATTTT
once	TRBV28	TRBJ2-3	-	CASSKGADTQYF	TGTGCCAGCAGTAAAGGTGCAGATACGCAGTATTTT
once	TRBV10-3	TRBJ2-3	TRBD2	CATQLAGWGTDTQYF	TGTGCCACCCAACTAGCGGGGTGGGGCACAGATACGCAGTATTTT
-	TRBV6-1	TRBJ2-7	-	CASSARESHYEQYF	TGTGCCAGCAGTGCGCGGGAATCTCATTACGAGCAGTACTTC
-	TRBV28	TRBJ2-6	-	CASKTAVNVLTF	TGTGCCAGCAAAACAGCGGTCAACGTCCTGACTTTC